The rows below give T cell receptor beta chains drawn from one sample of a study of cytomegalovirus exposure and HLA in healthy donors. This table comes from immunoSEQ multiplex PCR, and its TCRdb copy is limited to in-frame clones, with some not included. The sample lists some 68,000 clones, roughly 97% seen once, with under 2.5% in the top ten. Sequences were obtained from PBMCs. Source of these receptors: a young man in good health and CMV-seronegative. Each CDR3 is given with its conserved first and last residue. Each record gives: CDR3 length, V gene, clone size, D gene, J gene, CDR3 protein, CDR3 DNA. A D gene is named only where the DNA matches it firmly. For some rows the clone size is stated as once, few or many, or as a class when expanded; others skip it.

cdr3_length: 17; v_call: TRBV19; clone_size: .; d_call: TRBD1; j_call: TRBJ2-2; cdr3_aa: CASSRITGGANTGELFF; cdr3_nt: TGTGCCAGTAGTCGGATTACAGGGGGCGCGAATACCGGGGAGCTGTTTTTT
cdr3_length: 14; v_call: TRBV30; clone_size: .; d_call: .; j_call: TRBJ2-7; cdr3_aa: CAWSLTGTFDEQYF; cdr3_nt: TGTGCCTGGAGTTTAACAGGGACGTTCGACGAGCAGTACTTC
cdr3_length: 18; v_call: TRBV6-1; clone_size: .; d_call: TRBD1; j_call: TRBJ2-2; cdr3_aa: CASSDRDRGPRNTGELFF; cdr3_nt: TGTGCCAGCAGTGACCGGGACAGGGGGCCCCGCAACACCGGGGAGCTGTTTTTT
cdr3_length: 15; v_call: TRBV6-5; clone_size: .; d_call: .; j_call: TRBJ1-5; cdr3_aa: CASSNGMRSNQPQHF; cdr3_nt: TGTGCCAGCAGTAATGGTATGAGAAGCAATCAGCCCCAGCATTTT
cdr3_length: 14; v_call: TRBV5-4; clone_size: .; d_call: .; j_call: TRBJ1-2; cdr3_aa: CASRLRGDLYGYTF; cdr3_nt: TGTGCCAGCAGACTCAGGGGCGATCTCTATGGCTACACCTTC
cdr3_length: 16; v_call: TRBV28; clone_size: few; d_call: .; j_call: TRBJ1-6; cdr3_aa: CASRDQTGSYNSPLHF; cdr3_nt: TGTGCCAGCCGAGATCAGACAGGCTCCTATAATTCACCCCTCCACTTT
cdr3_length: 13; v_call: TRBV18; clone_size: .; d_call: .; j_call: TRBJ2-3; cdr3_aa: CASSFSGTDTQYF; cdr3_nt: TGTGCCAGCTCCTTCTCGGGCACAGATACGCAGTATTTT
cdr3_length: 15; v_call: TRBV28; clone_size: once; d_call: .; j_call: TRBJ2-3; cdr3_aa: CASSRITGITDTQYF; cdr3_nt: TGTGCCAGCAGTCGGATAACAGGGATCACAGATACGCAGTATTTT
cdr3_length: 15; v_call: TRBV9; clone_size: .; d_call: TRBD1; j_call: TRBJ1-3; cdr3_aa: CASSNSGTAGNTIYF; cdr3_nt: TGTGCCAGCAGCAATTCCGGGACAGCTGGAAACACCATATATTTT
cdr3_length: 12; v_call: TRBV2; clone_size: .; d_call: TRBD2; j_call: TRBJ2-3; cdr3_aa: CATLAATDTQYF; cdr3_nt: TGTGCCACCCTAGCGGCCACAGATACGCAGTATTTT
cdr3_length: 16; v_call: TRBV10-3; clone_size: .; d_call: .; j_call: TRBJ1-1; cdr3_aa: CAISESISWGDTEAFF; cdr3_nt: TGTGCCATCAGTGAGTCGATCTCGTGGGGGGACACTGAAGCTTTCTTT
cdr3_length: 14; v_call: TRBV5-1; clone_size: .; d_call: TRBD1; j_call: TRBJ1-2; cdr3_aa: CASSRDRGNYGYTF; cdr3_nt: TGCGCCAGCAGCCGGGACAGGGGTAACTATGGCTACACCTTC
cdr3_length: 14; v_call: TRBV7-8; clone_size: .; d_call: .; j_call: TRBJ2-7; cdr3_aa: CASSLNPVSYEQYF; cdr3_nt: TGTGCCAGCAGCTTAAATCCGGTATCCTACGAGCAGTACTTC
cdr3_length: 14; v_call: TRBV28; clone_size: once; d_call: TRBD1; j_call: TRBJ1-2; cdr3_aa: CASSLGQDNYGYTF; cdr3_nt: TGTGCCAGCAGTTTGGGACAGGACAACTATGGCTACACCTTC
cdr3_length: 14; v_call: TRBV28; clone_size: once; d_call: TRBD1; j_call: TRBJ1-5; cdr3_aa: CASSAGTGGQPQHF; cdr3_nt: TGTGCCAGCAGTGCCGGGACAGGGGGTCAGCCCCAGCATTTT
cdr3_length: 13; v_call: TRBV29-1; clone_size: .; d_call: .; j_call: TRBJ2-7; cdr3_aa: CSVEVGTGSEQYF; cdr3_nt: TGCAGCGTTGAAGTTGGCACAGGGAGCGAGCAGTACTTC
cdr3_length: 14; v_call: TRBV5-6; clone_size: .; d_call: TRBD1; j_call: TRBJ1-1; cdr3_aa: CASSLLTGGTEAFF; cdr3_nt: TGTGCCAGCAGCCTCCTGACAGGGGGCACTGAAGCTTTCTTT
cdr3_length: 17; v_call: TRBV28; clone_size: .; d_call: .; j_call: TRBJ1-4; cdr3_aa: CASSLLGQVLTNEKLFF; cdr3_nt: TGTGCCAGCAGTTTACTGGGGCAGGTTCTAACTAATGAAAAACTGTTTTTT
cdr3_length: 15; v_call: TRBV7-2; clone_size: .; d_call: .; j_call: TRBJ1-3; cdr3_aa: CASTMEPSTGNTIYF; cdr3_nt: TGTGCCAGCACCATGGAGCCCTCCACCGGAAACACCATATATTTT
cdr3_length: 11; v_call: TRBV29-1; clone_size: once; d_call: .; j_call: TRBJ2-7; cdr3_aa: CSAGTKYEQYF; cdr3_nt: TGCAGCGCCGGGACAAAATACGAGCAGTACTTC
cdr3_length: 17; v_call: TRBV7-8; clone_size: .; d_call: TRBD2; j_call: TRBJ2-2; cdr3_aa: CASSPGTSGRKGGELFF; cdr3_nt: TGTGCCAGCAGCCCGGGGACTAGCGGGAGAAAGGGCGGGGAGCTGTTTTTT
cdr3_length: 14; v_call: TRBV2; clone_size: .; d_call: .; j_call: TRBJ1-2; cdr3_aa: CASSENPENYGYTF; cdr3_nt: TGTGCCAGCAGTGAAAACCCGGAGAACTATGGCTACACCTTC
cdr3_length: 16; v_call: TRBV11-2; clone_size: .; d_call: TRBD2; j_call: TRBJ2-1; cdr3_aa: CASSLTSGVVYNEQFF; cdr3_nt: TGTGCCAGCAGCTTAACTAGCGGGGTAGTTTACAATGAGCAGTTCTTC
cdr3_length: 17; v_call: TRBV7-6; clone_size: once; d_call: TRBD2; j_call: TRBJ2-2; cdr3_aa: CASSLSLGTSGSGELFF; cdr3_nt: TGTGCCAGCAGCTTATCGTTAGGGACTAGCGGGTCCGGGGAGCTGTTTTTT
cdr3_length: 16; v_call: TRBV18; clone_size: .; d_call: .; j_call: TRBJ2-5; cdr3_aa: CASSPPSMEIQETQYF; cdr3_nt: TGTGCCAGCTCACCACCGTCGATGGAGATCCAAGAGACCCAGTACTTC
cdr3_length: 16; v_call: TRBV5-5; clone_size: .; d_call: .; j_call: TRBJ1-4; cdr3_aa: CASSADQGVLGEKLFF; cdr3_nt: TGTGCCAGCAGCGCAGACCAAGGGGTGCTCGGTGAAAAACTGTTTTTT
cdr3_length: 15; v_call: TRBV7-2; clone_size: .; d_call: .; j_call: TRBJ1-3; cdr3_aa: CASSLESGAGNTIYF; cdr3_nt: TGTGCCAGCAGCTTAGAATCAGGGGCTGGAAACACCATATATTTT
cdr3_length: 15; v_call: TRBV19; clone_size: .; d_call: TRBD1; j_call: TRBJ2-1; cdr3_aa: CASSITGGVMNEQFF; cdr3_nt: TGTGCCAGTAGTATAACAGGGGGTGTTATGAATGAGCAGTTCTTC